These T cell receptor beta chains were read from a single sample in a study of OX40 agonist ivuxolimab in advanced cancers. Method: immunoSEQ multiplex PCR; TCRdb's copy keeps in-frame clones and lacks some. The sample has under 80,000 clones; more than 75% are singletons. This material consisted of CD4+ or CD8+ T cells sorted from blood, taken in a trial of the OX40 agonist ivuxolimab. The source of these receptors is an adult with an advanced solid tumor such as melanoma, head and neck, liver or kidney cancer. Each CDR3 is given without its conserved first and last residue. Each record gives: J gene, CDR3 length, V gene, CDR3 protein.

>TRBJ2-7|12|TRBV11-2
ASSGSGMRYEQY
>TRBJ2-7|13|TRBV7-3
ASSLSGGAHYEQY
>TRBJ1-3|13|TRBV7-6
ASSYAGGYGNTIY
>TRBJ1-6|13|TRBV21-1
ASRQGSFLNSPLH
>TRBJ2-5|14|TRBV14
ASSQDQTGARETQY
>-|11|TRBV4-2
ASSPVSSYEQY
>TRBJ2-3|13|TRBV5-1
ASSNRGGNTDTQY
>TRBJ2-3|13|TRBV19
ASSILAGNTDTQY
>TRBJ1-5|14|TRBV4-2
ASSQEFDREDQPQH
>TRBJ1-5|16|TRBV25-1
ASSLPVPPGQGDQPQH
>TRBJ2-7|11|TRBV7-3
ASSTGLADEQY
>TRBJ2-2|12|TRBV11-3
ASSFSAGTGELF
>TRBJ2-1|12|TRBV5-1
ASSPGPGGNEQF
>TRBJ2-7|13|TRBV10-3
AISEGLAAFYEQY
>TRBJ1-1|11|TRBV11-2
ASSLVGAVEAF
>TRBJ2-1|15|TRBV14
ASSQVVRTQRHNEQF
>-|13|TRBV19
ASSKLGQGPYEQY